The rows below give T cell receptor beta chains drawn from one sample of a study of cytomegalovirus exposure and HLA in healthy donors. Profiling relied on immunoSEQ multiplex PCR, and the TCRdb table lists in-frame clones only, not all of them. The repertoire consists of about 160,000 clones, with less than 90% occurring once and the leading ten covering around 0.93%. Source material: PBMCs. The receptors were sampled from a man between 25 and 39 years old in good health and CMV-seronegative. Each CDR3 is given with its conserved first and last residue. The D gene is left open where the match is weak. Clone size appears in some rows only: once, few, many, or a class for an expanded clone.

v_call	j_call	d_call	clone_size	cdr3_nt	cdr3_aa
TRBV4-1	TRBJ2-7	-	-	TGCGCCAGCAGCCGAGTAGAATCATCGAACGAGCAGTACTTC	CASSRVESSNEQYF
TRBV9	TRBJ1-6	TRBD1	-	TGTGCCAGCAGCGTAACAGGGGGCGATAATTCACCCCTCCACTTT	CASSVTGGDNSPLHF
TRBV6-5	TRBJ1-2	-	-	TGTGCCAGCAGTTACGCCAGGGAGGGTGGCTACACCTTC	CASSYAREGGYTF
TRBV9	TRBJ2-1	-	-	TGTGCCAGCAGCAACGGGAGAGGGATGTCCCATGAGCAGTTCTTC	CASSNGRGMSHEQFF
TRBV27	TRBJ2-3	TRBD2	-	TGTGCCACCTGGCTTCCTAGCGGGGGGGGGAATACGCAGTATTTT	CATWLPSGGGNTQYF
TRBV19	TRBJ1-2	-	-	TGTGCCAGTAGTATAGCATTTATCCTAACTAACTATGGCTACACCTTC	CASSIAFILTNYGYTF
TRBV5-1	TRBJ2-3	TRBD1	-	TGCGCCAGCACCAGACAGGGGGCCCGCACAGATACGCAGTATTTT	CASTRQGARTDTQYF
TRBV6-5	TRBJ2-2	-	-	TGTGCCAGCAGTCGACACCCCACCGGGGAGCTGTTTTTT	CASSRHPTGELFF
TRBV10-3	TRBJ1-2	TRBD1	-	TGTGCCATCAGGGGACAGGGGGCCGGAGGCTACACCTTC	CAIRGQGAGGYTF
TRBV29-1	TRBJ2-7	-	-	TGCAGCGTTTTCAACGAGCAGTACTTC	CSVFNEQYF
TRBV7-8	TRBJ1-4	-	-	TGTGCCAGCAGCTTAGAGCGTTTCATGGGGACACGGCCGCGGAATGAAAAACTGTTTTTT	CASSLERFMGTRPRNEKLFF
TRBV5-6	TRBJ1-5	-	-	TGTGCCAGCAGCGTGTCGGGGTATAGCAATCAGCCCCAGCATTTT	CASSVSGYSNQPQHF
TRBV6-5	TRBJ1-3	-	-	TGTGCCAGCAGTTACTCGAGTGCGGGATCCGGAAACACCATATATTTT	CASSYSSAGSGNTIYF
TRBV27	TRBJ2-7	TRBD2	-	TGTGCCAGCAGCGTGACTAGCGGGGGGTCCTACGAGCAGTACTTC	CASSVTSGGSYEQYF
TRBV4-1	TRBJ1-2	TRBD1	-	TGCGCCAGCAGCCAAGATTTGACAGGGACCTATGGCTACACCTTC	CASSQDLTGTYGYTF
TRBV19	TRBJ2-1	-	-	TGTGCCAGTAGTATAGGGGCGGGACCGGCCAATGAGCAGTTCTTC	CASSIGAGPANEQFF
TRBV16	TRBJ1-1	TRBD1	-	TGTGCCAGCAGCCTTAACAGGGGTAATGAAGCTTTCTTT	CASSLNRGNEAFF
TRBV9	TRBJ2-7	TRBD2	once	TGTGCCAGCAGCGTAGGAAGCGGGAGCTCCTACGAGCAGTACTTC	CASSVGSGSSYEQYF
TRBV18	TRBJ1-2	TRBD1	few	TGTGCCAGCTCACCACGAAGACAGGGAGAGGACTATGGCTACACCTTC	CASSPRRQGEDYGYTF
TRBV4-1	TRBJ2-1	-	-	TGCGCCAGCAGCCACCGATCCGGAGGGTTTGAGCAGTTCTTC	CASSHRSGGFEQFF
TRBV6-5	TRBJ2-5	TRBD2	-	TGTGCCAGCAGCCCGGGTAGCGGGAGACGGGAGACCCAGTACTTC	CASSPGSGRRETQYF
TRBV19	TRBJ1-2	-	-	TGTGCCAGTAGTATGTACGACAGGAGACATGGCTACACCTTC	CASSMYDRRHGYTF
TRBV19	TRBJ1-2	-	few	TGTGCCAGCATGAACAGGGTGGGAGGCTACACCTTC	CASMNRVGGYTF
TRBV2	TRBJ1-1	-	-	TGTGCCAGCAACTACGATCGGAACACTGAAGCTTTCTTT	CASNYDRNTEAFF
TRBV30	TRBJ2-3	TRBD2	-	TGTGCCTGGGGTAGCGGGCGTTGGGATACGCAGTATTTT	CAWGSGRWDTQYF
TRBV7-6	TRBJ2-2	-	once	TGTGCCAGCAGCACCCGACTAGCGAACACCGGGGAGCTGTTTTTT	CASSTRLANTGELFF
TRBV6-1	TRBJ1-2	-	-	TGTGCCAGCAGTGCCTCCGACAGAAACTATGGCTACACCTTC	CASSASDRNYGYTF
TRBV5-6	TRBJ1-1	-	-	TGTGCCAGCAGCTTCCCAGGGGCTCCTGGGACTGAAGCTTTCTTT	CASSFPGAPGTEAFF
TRBV2	TRBJ2-1	-	-	TGTGCCAGCAAGCCTACACAGACTAACCCACGCGAGCAGTTCTTC	CASKPTQTNPREQFF
TRBV11-1	TRBJ1-4	TRBD1	few	TGTGCCAGCAGCCTAGGGGACAGGGAGCCCCCAACTAATGAAAAACTGTTTTTT	CASSLGDREPPTNEKLFF
TRBV7-6	TRBJ2-7	-	-	TGTGCCAGCAGCTTCGCGGACAGTTTGTCCTACGAGCAGTACTTC	CASSFADSLSYEQYF
TRBV11-3	TRBJ2-5	TRBD1	once	TGTGCCAGCAGCTTAAGGGGCGGGACAGGGGGTCAGGAGACCCAGTACTTC	CASSLRGGTGGQETQYF
TRBV7-9	TRBJ1-4	TRBD1	-	TGTGCCAGCAGGCCAGGGGGGACAGTGGATGAAAAACTGTTTTTT	CASRPGGTVDEKLFF
TRBV10-3	TRBJ1-1	-	-	TGTGCCATCAGTGACAGGGAACAGTACGTACGATTTGAAGCTTTCTTT	CAISDREQYVRFEAFF
TRBV9	TRBJ2-7	-	-	TGTGCCAGCAGCGAGGCTTGGGAGGCCTACGAGCAGTACTTC	CASSEAWEAYEQYF
TRBV6-1	TRBJ2-7	TRBD1	-	TGTGCCAGCTGCTGGGACAGGTCCTACGAGCAGTACTTC	CASCWDRSYEQYF
TRBV7-9	TRBJ2-1	-	-	TGTGCCAGCACCACTCTAGGACTTTTACACAATGAGCAGTTCTTC	CASTTLGLLHNEQFF